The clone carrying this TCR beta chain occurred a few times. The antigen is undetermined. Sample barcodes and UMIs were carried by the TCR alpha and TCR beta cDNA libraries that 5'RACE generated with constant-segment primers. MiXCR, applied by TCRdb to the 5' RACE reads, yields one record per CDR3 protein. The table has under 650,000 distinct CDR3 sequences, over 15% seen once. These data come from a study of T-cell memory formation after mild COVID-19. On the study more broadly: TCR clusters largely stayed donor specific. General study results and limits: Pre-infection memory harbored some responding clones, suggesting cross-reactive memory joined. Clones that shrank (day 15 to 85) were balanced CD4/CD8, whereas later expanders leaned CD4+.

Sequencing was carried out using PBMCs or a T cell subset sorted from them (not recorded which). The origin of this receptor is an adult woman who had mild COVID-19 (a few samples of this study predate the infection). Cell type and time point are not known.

The DNA for the CDR3 is TGTGCCAGCAGGGGTAGCGGGAGGGACCCGTACGAGCAGTACTTC. It is translated as CASRGSGRDPYEQYF. This sequence joins TRBV6-6 and TRBJ2-7; TRBD2 matches 11 bases. Losses at the gene ends were 6 bases for V and 4 bases for J; bases not matched to a gene: 8. There are 15 residues in the CDR3. Germline loops: CDR1 MNHNY, CDR2 SVGAGI (reference sequence).